Shown below are 25 T cell receptor beta chains from a single sample sequenced in a study of control samples from healthy donors and cancer patients. Only in-frame clones appear in the TCRdb table, and some are missing; sequencing was by immunoSEQ multiplex PCR. This table has about 120,000 clones, around nine tenths appearing once. The sample was blood. These receptors were taken from a man aged 30 to 45 in good health.

The chain combines TRBV10-3 with TRBJ1-2; 10 nucleotides line up with TRBD1. V shed 6 bases and J 2 bases; nucleotides not matched to a gene: 3. The germline CDR1 and CDR2 sequences are ENHRY and SYGVKD. The CDR3 sequence is 14 residues long. The CDR3 DNA reads TGTGCCATCAGCGCGGGACAGGGGAACTATGGCTACACCTTC. Translated, it gives CAISAGQGNYGYTF.

The chain is built from TRBV2 and TRBJ1-5; D might be TRBD1 (6 bases). Germline values: CDR1 SNHLY, CDR2 FYNNEI. V shed 0 bases and J shed 4 bases, with 10 bases lying between them. The CDR3 covers 15 residues. CDR3 sequence reads: CASSEAGQFNQPQHF. The CDR3 region has the DNA TGTGCCAGCAGTGAAGCCGGACAGTTTAATCAGCCCCAGCATTTT. The complete variable domain, with remaining parts taken from reference TRBV2 and TRBJ1-5, reads EPEVTQTPSHQVTQMGQEVILRCVPISNHLYFYWYRQILGQKVEFLVSFYNNEISEKSEIFDDQFSVERPDGSNFTLKIRSTKLEDSAMYFCASSEAGQFNQPQHFGDGTRLSIL.

V is TRBV3-1 (or the pseudogene TRBV3-2) and J is TRBJ1-1; TRBD1 might be the D (5 bases). This CDR3 comprises 14 residues. Trimming left V 5 bases short and J 0 bases short, with 10 bases between. Germline-derived CDR1 and CDR2 are LGHDT and YNNKEL (reference sequence). CDR3 protein: CASSLGTLNTEAFF. For the CDR3, the DNA is TGTGCCAGCAGCTTAGGGACGTTGAACACTGAAGCTTTCTTT.

The rearrangement joins TRBV11-3 to TRBJ2-2; possibly TRBD1 or TRBD2 for D (5 bases each). The V and J ends lost 2 bases and 4 bases respectively, with 11 bases between them. Germline CDR1 reads SGHNT; CDR2 reads YENEEA. The CDR3 totals 15 residues. CDR3 sequence reads: CASSLRRDLTGELFF. In DNA form, the CDR3 reads TGTGCCAGCAGCTTACGCCGGGACCTCACCGGGGAGCTGTTTTTT. Drawing the rest from reference TRBV11-3 and TRBJ2-2, the complete variable domain is EAGVVQSPRYKIIEKKQPVAFWCNPISGHNTLYWYLQNLGQGPELLIRYENEEAVDDSQLPKDRFSAERLKGVDSTLKIQPAELGDSAVYLCASSLRRDLTGELFFGEGSRLTVL.

The sample holds one count of this clone. This specimen includes other DNA sequences encoding the same CDR3. The chain links TRBV10-1 to TRBJ1-1, with no clear D. Germline V gene data show CDR1 as WNHNN and CDR2 as SYGVQD (reference sequence). Trimming left V 3 bases short and J 8 bases short, with 10 bases between. The CDR3 contains 12 residues. The CDR3 protein is CASSDWSREAFF. The CDR3 nucleotides read TGCGCCAGCAGTGACTGGAGCAGGGAAGCTTTCTTT.

The chain couples TRBV6-5 to TRBJ1-1; D unresolved. Germline assignment: CDR1 MNHEY and CDR2 SVGAGI. The CDR3 totals 13 residues. V was clipped by 0 bases and J by 7 bases, with 9 bases between them. In DNA, the CDR3 is TGTGCCAGCAGTTACTCGGCGGGGTTTGAAGCTTTCTTT. As protein: CASSYSAGFEAFF.

This clone is a singleton in its sample. The chain links TRBV29-1 to TRBJ1-2; tentatively, D is TRBD1 (5 bases). From germline, CDR1 is SQVTM and CDR2 ANQGSEA. V was trimmed by 5 bases and J by 7 bases, leaving 17 bases between them. This CDR3 spans 13 amino acids. CDR3 nucleotides: TGCAGCGTTCTGAGTCCAGGGCTCGTTGGCTACACCTTC. Residues: CSVLSPGLVGYTF.

The chain is built from TRBV9 and TRBJ1-1; no clear D. Germline V CDR1 and CDR2: SGDLS, YYNGEE. The CDR3 is 14 residues long. V lost 0 bases and J lost 2, with 8 bases in between. In DNA form, the CDR3 reads TGTGCCAGCAGCGTAGCTACAGTAAACACTGAAGCTTTCTTT. Translating gives CASSVATVNTEAFF.

The V call is TRBV6-2 or TRBV6-3, the J call TRBJ1-3; a weak D match, TRBD1 (6 bases). In germline, CDR1 is MNHEY, CDR2 SVGEGT. CDR3 length equals 16 residues. Trimming shortened V by 7 bases and J by 0 bases, and 16 bases separated the two germline ends. The CDR3 coding sequence is TGTGCCAGCATCCCCGGCAGGACAGACTCTGGAAACACCATATATTTT. Its protein is CASIPGRTDSGNTIYF.

V usage is TRBV12-3 or TRBV12-4 and J usage is TRBJ1-1; perhaps TRBD1 as D (5 bases). Deletions cut 6 bases from V and 1 base from J, with 6 bases between. The CDR3 is 12 residues long. CDR3 DNA: TGTGCCAGCAGGGGGGGGAACACTGAAGCTTTCTTT. It is translated as CASRGGNTEAFF.

The rearrangement links TRBV5-6 to TRBJ2-2; D is perhaps TRBD2 (6 bases). Germline loops: CDR1 SGHDT, CDR2 YYEEEE. Trimming removed 8 bases from V and 1 base from J, with 9 bases in between. The CDR3 has 13 residues. The CDR3 spells CARFSGNTGELFF. The CDR3 DNA is TGTGCCAGATTTAGCGGGAACACCGGGGAGCTGTTTTTT.

The chain employs TRBV7-3 and TRBJ1-1; possible D gene TRBD1, 5 bases. This CDR3 spans 14 amino acids. Germline loops: CDR1 SGHTA, CDR2 FQGTGA. V shed 6 bases and J shed 1 base, with 12 bases lying between them. The CDR3 reads CASRKERGNTEAFF. DNA for the CDR3: TGTGCCAGCAGGAAGGAGAGGGGGAACACTGAAGCTTTCTTT.

V gene TRBV6-6 combines with J gene TRBJ2-3; 7 bases line up with TRBD1. Germline assignment: CDR1 MNHNY and CDR2 SVGAGI (reference sequence). The CDR3 has 17 residues. Losses at the gene ends were 5 bases for V and 2 bases for J; bases not matched to a gene: 13. CDR3 DNA: TGTGCCAGCAGTCGATCGACAGGGTTGACTATCACAGATACGCAGTATTTT. Its translation is CASSRSTGLTITDTQYF.

The gene calls are TRBV6-5 and TRBJ2-6; D is ambiguous. CDR1 and CDR2 from the germline V gene are MNHEY and SVGAGI. The CDR3 is made up of 16 amino acids. The germline V and J ends were trimmed by 4 bases and 0 bases, with 10 bases remaining between them. This chain's CDR3 is CASSFAGSSGANVLTF. CDR3 DNA: TGTGCCAGCAGTTTCGCTGGCTCCTCTGGGGCCAACGTCCTGACTTTC.

This clone was observed a handful of times. The V call is TRBV4-2, the J call TRBJ1-1; 10 bases match TRBD1. CDR3 length: 19 residues. Germline V gives CDR1 LGHNA, CDR2 YNFKEQ. With 0 bases clipped from V and 0 bases from J, the junction kept 10 bases outside the gene matches. The CDR3 loop reads CASSQEGTGAGFLNTEAFF. The CDR3 DNA sequence: TGTGCCAGCAGCCAAGAAGGGACAGGGGCCGGGTTCCTGAACACTGAAGCTTTCTTT.

V is TRBV7-9 and J is TRBJ2-5; D is unclear. Germline CDR1 is SEHNR and CDR2 is FQNEAQ (reference sequence). Trimming removed 2 bases at V and 3 bases at J, with 19 bases between. This CDR3 spans 17 amino acids. The CDR3 protein is CASSLLVGWQLEETQYF. The CDR3 nucleotides read TGTGCCAGCAGCTTATTAGTGGGGTGGCAGTTAGAAGAGACCCAGTACTTC.

The chain has TRBV29-1 and TRBJ1-1; possibly TRBD1 for D (5 bases). The CDR3 has 15 amino acids. Trimming left V 7 bases short and J 1 base short, with 19 bases between. From germline, CDR1 is SQVTM and CDR2 ANQGSEA. DNA for the CDR3: TGCAGCGCGATGGGTCTCAGGGTAAAGAACACTGAAGCTTTCTTT. Translated: CSAMGLRVKNTEAFF.

This rearrangement joins TRBV11-2 to TRBJ2-5; TRBD1 is a possible D gene (6 bases). Germline CDR1 and CDR2: SGHAT and FQNNGV. The CDR3 length is 14 residues. Trimming removed 2 bases at V and 7 bases at J, with 14 bases between. Written as DNA, the CDR3 is TGTGCCAGCAGCTTAAGTTTTCAGGGGTGGACCCAGTACTTC. Translated, it gives CASSLSFQGWTQYF.

V gene TRBV27 combines with J gene TRBJ1-1; D not resolved. CDR3 size: 15 residues. Germline V gene sequence: CDR1 MNHEY, CDR2 SMNVEV (reference sequence). With 3 bases removed from V and 1 base from J, the gap between germline ends came to 12 bases. CDR3 residues: CASSFSEEGNTEAFF. The CDR3 DNA reads as TGTGCCAGCAGTTTTTCTGAGGAGGGGAACACTGAAGCTTTCTTT.

The J gene is TRBJ1-5, the V gene TRBV5-1; D possibly corresponds to TRBD1 (5 bases). CDR1 and CDR2 from the germline V gene are SGHRS and YFSETQ. Trimming stripped 4 bases from V and 7 bases from J, with 15 bases between. CDR3 length: 14 residues. The CDR3 DNA reads as TGCGCCAGCAGCCCCCGCCAGGGAGACCAGCCCCAGCATTTT. Translation: CASSPRQGDQPQHF. The full variable domain, rest sourced from reference TRBV5-1 and TRBJ1-5, is KAGVTQTPRYLIKTRGQQVTLSCSPISGHRSVSWYQQTPGQGLQFLFEYFSETQRNKGNFPGRFSGRQFSNSRSEMNVSTLELGDSALYLCASSPRQGDQPQHFGDGTRLSIL.

This rearrangement joins TRBV5-6 to TRBJ1-4; TRBD1 matches at 11 bases. The CDR3 totals 15 residues. Per germline, CDR1 SGHDT and CDR2 YYEEEE. V lost 4 bases to trimming and J lost 8 bases; unmatched junction nucleotides: 7. CDR3 DNA: TGTGCCAGCAGCCCAGGGGACAGGGGGTACGAAAAACTGTTTTTT. As protein: CASSPGDRGYEKLFF.

There are a few counts of this clone. The V gene is TRBV19, the J gene TRBJ1-4, with D possibly matching TRBD1 (5 bases). This CDR3 region has 15 residues. Germline values: CDR1 LNHDA, CDR2 SQIVND (reference sequence). Trimming took 2 bases from V and 4 from J, leaving 11 bases between them. The DNA of the CDR3 is TGTGCCAGTAGTATATCGGGGGAGAGTAATGAAAAACTGTTTTTT. Its translation is CASSISGESNEKLFF.

The chain is built from TRBV30 and TRBJ1-3; TRBD1 aligns across 9 bases. Trimming took 3 bases from V and 3 from J; bases not matched to a gene: 0. The CDR3 runs 13 residues. Germline V gene lookup returns CDR1 GTSNPN and CDR2 SVGIG (reference sequence). CDR3 nucleotides: TGTGCCTGGAGGGGACAGGGTGGAAACACCATATATTTT. As protein: CAWRGQGGNTIYF.

The V call is TRBV5-1, the J call TRBJ2-5, with 10 nucleotides matching TRBD2. This CDR3 has 17 amino acids. Unmatched junction bases numbered 9, after V lost 3 bases and J lost 1 base. From germline, CDR1 is SGHRS and CDR2 YFSETQ. DNA for the CDR3: TGCGCCAGCAGCTCACACGGGACTAGCGATCCCCAAGAGACCCAGTACTTC. Its translation: CASSSHGTSDPQETQYF.

The CDR3 protein is CASSATGDLRSYEQYF. CDR3 sequence (DNA): TGCGCCAGCAGCGCCACTGGGGACTTACGCTCCTACGAGCAGTACTTC. V is TRBV5-1 and J is TRBJ2-7, with D possibly TRBD2 on 6 matching bases. Germline-derived CDR1 and CDR2 are SGHRS and YFSETQ. V dropped 4 bases and J dropped 0 bases, with 17 bases sitting between them. The CDR3 is 16 residues long. The variable domain in full, completed from reference TRBV5-1 and TRBJ2-7, reads KAGVTQTPRYLIKTRGQQVTLSCSPISGHRSVSWYQQTPGQGLQFLFEYFSETQRNKGNFPGRFSGRQFSNSRSEMNVSTLELGDSALYLCASSATGDLRSYEQYFGPGTRLTVT.